This T cell receptor (beta chain) was recorded in a study of CD8 T cells in Susac syndrome. Random hexamers served to reverse transcribe roughly 0.5 to 1 ug RNA. Across 54 Vbeta and 13 Jbeta, TCR beta CDR3 was amplified with immunoSEQ multiplex PCR. TCRdb fed the immunoSEQ multiplex PCR reads into MiXCR, producing one record per CDR3 protein. This table holds about 130,000 distinct CDR3 sequences, around 96% found once. The CDR3 loop spans 14 amino acids. J was trimmed by 1 base and V by 7 bases; bases with no gene match: 6. Germline V gene data show CDR1 as DFQATT and CDR2 as SNEGSKA (reference sequence). CD8+ and CD4+ T cells from blood underwent TCR beta sequencing, which was carried out in a high-throughput format. While serving as controls, healthy donors were matched for age and sex.

The source of this sequence is a human donor in good health. The sequenced sample was CD4+ T cells from PBMCs. V usage is TRBV20-1 and J usage is TRBJ2-1, with 8 bases that match TRBD2. The CDR3 bases are TGCAGTGTCCCGAGCGGGAGTTCCTACAATGAGCAGTTCTTC. It yields the protein CSVPSGSSYNEQFF.